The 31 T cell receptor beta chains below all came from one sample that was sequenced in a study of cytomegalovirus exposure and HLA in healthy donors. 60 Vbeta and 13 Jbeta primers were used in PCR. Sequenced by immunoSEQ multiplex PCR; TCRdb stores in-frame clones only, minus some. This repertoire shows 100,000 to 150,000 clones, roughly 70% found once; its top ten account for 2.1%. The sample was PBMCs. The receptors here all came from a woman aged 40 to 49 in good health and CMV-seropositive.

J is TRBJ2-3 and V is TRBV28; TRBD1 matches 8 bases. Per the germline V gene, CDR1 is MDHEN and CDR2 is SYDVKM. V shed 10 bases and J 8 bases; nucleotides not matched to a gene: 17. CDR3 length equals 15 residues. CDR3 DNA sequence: TGTGCCACCGGATCGGACGGTTACACAGGGGGTACGCAGTATTTT. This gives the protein CATGSDGYTGGTQYF. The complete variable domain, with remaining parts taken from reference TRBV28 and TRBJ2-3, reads DVKVTQSSRYLVKRTGEKVFLECVQDMDHENMFWYRQDPGLGLRLIYFSYDVKMKEKGDIPEGYSVSREKKERFSLILESASTNQTSMYLCATGSDGYTGGTQYFGPGTRLTVL.

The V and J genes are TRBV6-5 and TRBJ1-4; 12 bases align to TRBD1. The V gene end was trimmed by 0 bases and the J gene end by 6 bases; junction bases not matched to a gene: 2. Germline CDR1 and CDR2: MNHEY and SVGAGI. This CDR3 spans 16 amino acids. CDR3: CASSYSGQGAYEKLFF. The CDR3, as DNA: TGTGCCAGCAGTTACTCGGGACAGGGGGCGTATGAAAAACTGTTTTTT.

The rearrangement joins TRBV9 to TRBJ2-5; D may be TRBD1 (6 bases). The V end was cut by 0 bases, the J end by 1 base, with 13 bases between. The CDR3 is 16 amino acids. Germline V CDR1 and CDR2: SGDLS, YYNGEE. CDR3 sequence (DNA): TGTGCCAGCAGCGTAGGGGTCGGGACAACCCAAGAGACCCAGTACTTC. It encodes CASSVGVGTTQETQYF.

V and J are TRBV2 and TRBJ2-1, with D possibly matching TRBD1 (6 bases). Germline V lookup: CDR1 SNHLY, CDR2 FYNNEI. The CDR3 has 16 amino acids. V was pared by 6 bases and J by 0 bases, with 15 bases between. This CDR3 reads CASRSRGKASYNEQFF. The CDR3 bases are TGTGCCAGCAGGTCAAGGGGGAAAGCCTCCTACAATGAGCAGTTCTTC.

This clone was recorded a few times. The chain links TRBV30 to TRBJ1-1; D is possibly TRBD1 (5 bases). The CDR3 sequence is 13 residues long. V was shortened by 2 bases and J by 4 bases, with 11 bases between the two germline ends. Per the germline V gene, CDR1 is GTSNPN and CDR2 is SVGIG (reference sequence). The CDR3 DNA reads TGTGCCTGGAGTTTGGGGGGTCTCACTGAAGCTTTCTTT. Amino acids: CAWSLGGLTEAFF. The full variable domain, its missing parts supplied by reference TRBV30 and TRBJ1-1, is SQTIHQWPATLVQPVGSPLSLECTVEGTSNPNLYWYRQAAGRGLQLLFYSVGIGQISSEVPQNLSASRPQDRQFILSSKKLLLSDSGFYLCAWSLGGLTEAFFGQGTRLTVV.

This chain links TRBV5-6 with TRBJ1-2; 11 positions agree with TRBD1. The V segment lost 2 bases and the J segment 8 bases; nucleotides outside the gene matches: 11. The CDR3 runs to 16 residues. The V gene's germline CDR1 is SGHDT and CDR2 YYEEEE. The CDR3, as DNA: TGTGCCAGCAGCTTCGGGACAGGGGGGCCTAGCGGAGGCTACACCTTC. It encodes CASSFGTGGPSGGYTF.

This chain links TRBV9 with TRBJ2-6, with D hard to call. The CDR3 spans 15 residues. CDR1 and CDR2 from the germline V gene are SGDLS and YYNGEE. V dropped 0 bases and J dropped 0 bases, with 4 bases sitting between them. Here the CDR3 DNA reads TGTGCCAGCAGCGTAGTCCTCTCTGGGGCCAACGTCCTGACTTTC. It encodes CASSVVLSGANVLTF.

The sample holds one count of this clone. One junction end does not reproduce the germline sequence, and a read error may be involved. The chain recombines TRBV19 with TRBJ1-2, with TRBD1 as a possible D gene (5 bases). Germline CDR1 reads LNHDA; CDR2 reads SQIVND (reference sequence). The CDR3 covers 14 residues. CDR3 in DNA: TGTGCCAGTAGACAGGATGATACTAACTATGACTACACCTTC. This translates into CASRQDDTNYDYTF.

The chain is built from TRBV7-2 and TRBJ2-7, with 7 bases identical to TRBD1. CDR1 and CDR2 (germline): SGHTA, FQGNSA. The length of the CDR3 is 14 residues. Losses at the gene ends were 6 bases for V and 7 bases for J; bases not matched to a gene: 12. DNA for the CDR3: TGTGCCAGCAGATCTACCGGGACAGACCCTGAGCAGTACTTC. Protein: CASRSTGTDPEQYF.

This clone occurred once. In DNA, the CDR3 is TGTGCCAGCAGCGCGCCATTAGCCACTGAAGCTTTCTTT. Protein product: CASSAPLATEAFF. This rearrangement joins TRBV9 to TRBJ1-1; D is unclear. CDR1 and CDR2 from the germline V gene are SGDLS and YYNGEE. The CDR3 sequence is 13 residues long. V lost 3 bases and J 4 bases, leaving 10 bases between the germline ends.

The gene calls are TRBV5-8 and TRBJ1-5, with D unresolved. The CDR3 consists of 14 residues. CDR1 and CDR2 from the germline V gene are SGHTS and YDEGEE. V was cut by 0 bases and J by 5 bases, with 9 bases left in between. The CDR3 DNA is TGTGCCAGCAGCTTGGCGCCGAGATATCAGCCCCAGCATTTT. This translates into CASSLAPRYQPQHF.

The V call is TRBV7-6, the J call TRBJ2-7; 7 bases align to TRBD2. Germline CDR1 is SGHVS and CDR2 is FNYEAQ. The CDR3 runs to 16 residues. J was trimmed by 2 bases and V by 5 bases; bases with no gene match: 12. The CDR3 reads CASSLRGQGGTYEQYF. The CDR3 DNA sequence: TGTGCCAGCAGCCTTAGAGGGCAGGGAGGGACCTACGAGCAGTACTTC.

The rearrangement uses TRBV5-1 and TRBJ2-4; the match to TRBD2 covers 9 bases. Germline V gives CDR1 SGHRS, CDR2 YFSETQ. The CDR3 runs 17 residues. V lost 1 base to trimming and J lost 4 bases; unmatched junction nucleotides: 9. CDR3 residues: CASSLLAGASEKNIQYF. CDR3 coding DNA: TGCGCCAGCAGCTTGTTAGCGGGGGCCTCGGAAAAAAACATTCAGTACTTC. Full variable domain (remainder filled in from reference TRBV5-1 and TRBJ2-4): KAGVTQTPRYLIKTRGQQVTLSCSPISGHRSVSWYQQTPGQGLQFLFEYFSETQRNKGNFPGRFSGRQFSNSRSEMNVSTLELGDSALYLCASSLLAGASEKNIQYFGAGTRLSVL.

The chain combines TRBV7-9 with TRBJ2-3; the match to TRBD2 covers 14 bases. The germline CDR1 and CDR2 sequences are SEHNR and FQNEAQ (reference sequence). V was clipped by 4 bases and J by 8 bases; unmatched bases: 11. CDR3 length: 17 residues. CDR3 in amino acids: CASSSRTSGRLPGTQYF. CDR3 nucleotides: TGTGCCAGCAGCTCTCGGACTAGCGGGAGGCTACCGGGTACGCAGTATTTT.

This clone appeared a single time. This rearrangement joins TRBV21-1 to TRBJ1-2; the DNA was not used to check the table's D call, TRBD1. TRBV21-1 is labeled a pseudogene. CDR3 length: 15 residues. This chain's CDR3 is CASSNFFDREIGYTF. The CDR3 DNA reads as TGTGCCAGCAGCAATTTCTTCGACAGGGAGATCGGCTACACCTTC.

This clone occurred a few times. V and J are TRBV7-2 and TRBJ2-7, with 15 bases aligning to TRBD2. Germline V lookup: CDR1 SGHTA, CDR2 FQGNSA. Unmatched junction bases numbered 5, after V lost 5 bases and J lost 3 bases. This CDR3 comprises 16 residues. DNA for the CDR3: TGTGCCAGCAGCCCGGGACTAGCGGGGGGAGTCTACGAGCAGTACTTC. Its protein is CASSPGLAGGVYEQYF.

For the CDR3, the DNA is TGCGCCAGCAGCCAAGATGGCACGCACAGCTCCTACGAGCAGTACTTC. As protein: CASSQDGTHSSYEQYF. The J gene is TRBJ2-7, the V gene TRBV4-1; D is ambiguous. V dropped 0 bases and J dropped 0 bases, with 12 bases sitting between them. The CDR3 totals 16 residues. Germline-derived CDR1 and CDR2 are MGHRA and YSYEKL.

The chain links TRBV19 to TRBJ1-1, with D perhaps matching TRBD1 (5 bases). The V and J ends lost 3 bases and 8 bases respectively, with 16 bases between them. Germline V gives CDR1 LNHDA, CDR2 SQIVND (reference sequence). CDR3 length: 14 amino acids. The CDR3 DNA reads TGTGCCAGTAGTATGTCCATGGGGGGTTCCGAAGCTTTCTTT. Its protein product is CASSMSMGGSEAFF.

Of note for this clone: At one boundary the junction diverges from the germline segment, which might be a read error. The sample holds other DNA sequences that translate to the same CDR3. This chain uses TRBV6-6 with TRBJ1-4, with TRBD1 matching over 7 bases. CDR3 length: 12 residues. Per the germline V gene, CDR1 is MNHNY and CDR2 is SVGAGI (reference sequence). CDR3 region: CASQGESEKLFF. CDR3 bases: TGCGCCAGCCAGGGGGAATCTGAAAAACTGTTTTTT.

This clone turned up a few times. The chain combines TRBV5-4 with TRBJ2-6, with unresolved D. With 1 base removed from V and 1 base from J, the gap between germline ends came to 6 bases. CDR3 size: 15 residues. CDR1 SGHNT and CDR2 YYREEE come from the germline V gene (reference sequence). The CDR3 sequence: CASSLWLSGANVLTF. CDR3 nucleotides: TGTGCCAGCAGCTTGTGGCTGTCTGGGGCCAACGTCCTGACTTTC.

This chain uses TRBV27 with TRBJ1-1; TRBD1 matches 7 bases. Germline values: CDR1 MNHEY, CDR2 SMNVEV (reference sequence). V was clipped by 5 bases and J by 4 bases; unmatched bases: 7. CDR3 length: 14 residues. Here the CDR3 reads CASSGRQGPTEAFF. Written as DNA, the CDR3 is TGTGCCAGCAGTGGAAGACAGGGCCCCACTGAAGCTTTCTTT.

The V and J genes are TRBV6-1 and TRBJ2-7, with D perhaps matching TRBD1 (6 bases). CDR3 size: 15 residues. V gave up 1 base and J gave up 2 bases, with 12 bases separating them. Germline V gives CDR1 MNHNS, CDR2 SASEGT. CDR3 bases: TGTGCCAGCAGTGAAGGGGGGCGACCCACCTACGAGCAGTACTTC. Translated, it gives CASSEGGRPTYEQYF.

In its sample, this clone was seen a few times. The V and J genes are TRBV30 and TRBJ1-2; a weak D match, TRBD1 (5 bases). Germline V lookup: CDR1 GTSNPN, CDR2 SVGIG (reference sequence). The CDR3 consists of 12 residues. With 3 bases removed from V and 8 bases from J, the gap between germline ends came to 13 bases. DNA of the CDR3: TGTGCCTGGAGCCCGCGGGGGTGGGGCTACACCTTC. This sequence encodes CAWSPRGWGYTF.

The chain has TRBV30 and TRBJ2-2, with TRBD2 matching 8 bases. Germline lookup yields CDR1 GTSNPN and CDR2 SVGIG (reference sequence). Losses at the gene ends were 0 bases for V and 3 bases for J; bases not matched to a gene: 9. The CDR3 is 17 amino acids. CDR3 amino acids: CAWSVEVAGTYTGELFF. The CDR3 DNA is TGTGCCTGGAGTGTGGAGGTAGCGGGAACATACACCGGGGAGCTGTTTTTT. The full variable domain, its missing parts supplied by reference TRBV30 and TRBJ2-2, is SQTIHQWPATLVQPVGSPLSLECTVEGTSNPNLYWYRQAAGRGLQLLFYSVGIGQISSEVPQNLSASRPQDRQFILSSKKLLLSDSGFYLCAWSVEVAGTYTGELFFGEGSRLTVL.

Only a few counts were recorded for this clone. CDR3 nucleotides: TGTGCCACCAGCAGAGATAGGACTAGCGGGGCCCCTTTGGAGCAGTACTTC. Residues: CATSRDRTSGAPLEQYF. The genes are TRBV15 and TRBJ2-7, with TRBD2 identical over 12 bases. CDR1 and CDR2 (germline): LNHNV, YYDKDF (reference sequence). The V segment lost 0 bases and the J segment 7 bases; nucleotides outside the gene matches: 10. This CDR3 spans 17 amino acids. Looking up the rest from reference TRBV15 and TRBJ2-7 gives the full variable domain: DAMVIQNPRYQVTQFGKPVTLSCSQTLNHNVMYWYQQKSSQAPKLLFHYYDKDFNNEADTPDNFQSRRPNTSFCFLDIRSPGLGDTAMYLCATSRDRTSGAPLEQYFGPGTRLTVT.

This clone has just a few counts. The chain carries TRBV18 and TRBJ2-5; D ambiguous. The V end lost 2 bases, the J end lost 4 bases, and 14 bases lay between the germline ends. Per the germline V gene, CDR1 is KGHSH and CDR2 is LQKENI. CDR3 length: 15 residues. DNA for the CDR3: TGTGCCAGCTCACCAAACAGCTCCCCCGCAGAGACCCAGTACTTC. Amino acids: CASSPNSSPAETQYF.

In nucleotides, the CDR3 is TGTGCCAGCAGCTTGATGGAGGGGAGGTACGAGCAGTTCTTC. It translates to CASSLMEGRYEQFF. This rearrangement joins TRBV5-6 to TRBJ2-1; a weak D match, TRBD2 (6 bases). This CDR3 region has 14 residues. Per the germline V gene, CDR1 is SGHDT and CDR2 is YYEEEE. Trimming pared 1 base from V and 10 bases from J, leaving 15 bases between.

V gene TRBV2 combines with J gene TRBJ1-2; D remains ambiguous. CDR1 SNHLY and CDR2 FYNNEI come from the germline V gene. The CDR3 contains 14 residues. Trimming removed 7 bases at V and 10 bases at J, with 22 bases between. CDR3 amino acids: CASNGLLALSHYTF. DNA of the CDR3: TGTGCCAGCAATGGCCTTTTGGCTTTGTCCCACTACACCTTC.

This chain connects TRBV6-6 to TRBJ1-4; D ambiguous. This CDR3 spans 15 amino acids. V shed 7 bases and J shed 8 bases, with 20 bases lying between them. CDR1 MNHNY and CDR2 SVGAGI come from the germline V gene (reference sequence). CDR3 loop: CASTQQVGAGEKLFF. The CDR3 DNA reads TGTGCCAGCACCCAACAAGTGGGCGCGGGAGAAAAACTGTTTTTT.

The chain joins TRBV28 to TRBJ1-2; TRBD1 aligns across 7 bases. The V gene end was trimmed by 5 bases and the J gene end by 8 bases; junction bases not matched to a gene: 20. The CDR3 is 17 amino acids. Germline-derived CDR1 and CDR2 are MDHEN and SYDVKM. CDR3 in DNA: TGTGCCAGCAGTGCCGCGTGGGCAGGGGGAAGTGGAGGGGGCTACACCTTC. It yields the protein CASSAAWAGGSGGGYTF.

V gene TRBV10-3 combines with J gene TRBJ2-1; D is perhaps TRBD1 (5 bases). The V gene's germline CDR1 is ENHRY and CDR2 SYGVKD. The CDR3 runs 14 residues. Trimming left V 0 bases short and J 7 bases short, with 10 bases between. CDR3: CAISESDQGNEQFF. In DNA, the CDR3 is TGTGCCATCAGTGAGTCGGACCAGGGAAATGAGCAGTTCTTC.